Listed below are T cell receptor beta chains from one sample, sequenced in a study of long-term antiretroviral therapy in people with HIV. Some clones are missing from TCRdb's copy, which holds only in-frame ones; the method was immunoSEQ multiplex PCR. The profile shows about 26,000 clones, roughly 86% of them singletons. Specimen: unsorted PBMCs, collected roughly 2.7 years after starting antiretroviral therapy. These receptor sequences come from a man aged 35-49 years with HIV. Each CDR3 is given without its conserved first and last residue.

V gene | CDR3 protein
TRBV7-8 | ASSNKQGNSYEQY
TRBV18 | ASSPGHTNYGYT
TRBV19 | ASSIDSGRANEQY
TRBV4-1 | ASSQDYGEKLF
TRBV9 | ASSVGSLGTEAF
TRBV6-5 | ASSKTPDLNEQF
TRBV5-1 | ASSLGQGVTF
TRBV4-2 | ASSQGLQGAEDTQY
TRBV5-4 | ASSPRTGYEQY
TRBV5-1 | ASSLVGEGYEQY
TRBV9 | ASSRLQGEVTGELF
TRBV6-6 | ASGRLYEQY
TRBV30 | AWSAGTGDTEAF
TRBV18 | ASSRSDGVETQY
TRBV25-1 | ASSEEWGPGANVLT
TRBV19 | ASSISASYNEQF
TRBV4-1 | ASSQAGAGETQY
TRBV5-1 | ASSSGTSGYSDTQY
TRBV29-1 | SVEDGGYYGYT
TRBV28 | ASSSPPDLTDTQY
TRBV6-1 | AGRIWGSTGELF
TRBV4-1 | ASSQELGSIYEQY
TRBV5-5 | ASSLEGGSQPQH
TRBV19 | ASSGAIGQPQH
TRBV6-5 | ASQPSSGNTIY
TRBV4-1 | ASSQDYWDGYT
TRBV7-9 | ASSLHTAAETEAF
TRBV2 | ASSPDSSRFSEAF
TRBV6-5 | ASSLLRDTEAF
TRBV27 | ASSLLTGYGYT
TRBV2 | ASSQDRDTGELF
TRBV7-2 | ASSFGGSYEQY
TRBV27 | ASRPAGQGAGELF
TRBV2 | ASSVGDWHEETQY
TRBV14 | ASSQGQSANYGYT
TRBV19 | ASRGGGSYNEQF
TRBV11-2 | ASSLHQPSYEQY
TRBV6-1 | ASSEQGAGELF
TRBV11-3 | ASSLNGLNTEAF
TRBV5-4 | ASSLAPGGKSDTQY
TRBV4-1 | ASSLDSTPTDTQY
TRBV11-3 | ASSLRGWSNEQF
TRBV27 | ASSLGHFYEQY
TRBV6-1 | ASSEGKVNTEAF
TRBV7-8 | ASSSSGGYEQY
TRBV4-2 | ASSQGPGQGVSDGYT
TRBV19 | ASSILAGNYNEQF
TRBV21-1 | ARRGQLNTQETQY
TRBV21-1 | ASSKTPDTNTEAF
TRBV19 | ASSPQVLGRGNEQF
TRBV7-9 | ASSLETGSNYGYT
TRBV28 | ASSLTGTGDYEQY
TRBV2 | ASSRVSGGEAF